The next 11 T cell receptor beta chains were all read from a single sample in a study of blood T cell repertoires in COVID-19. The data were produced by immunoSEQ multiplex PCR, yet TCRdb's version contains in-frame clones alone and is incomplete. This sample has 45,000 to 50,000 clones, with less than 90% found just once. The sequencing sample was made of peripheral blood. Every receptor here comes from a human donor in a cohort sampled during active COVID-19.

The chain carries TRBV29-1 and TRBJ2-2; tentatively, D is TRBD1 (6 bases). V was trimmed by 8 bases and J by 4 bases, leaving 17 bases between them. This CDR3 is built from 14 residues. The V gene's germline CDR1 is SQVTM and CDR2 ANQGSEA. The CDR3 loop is CSSVGQGPTGELFF. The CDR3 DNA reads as TGCAGCTCCGTGGGGCAGGGGCCCACCGGGGAGCTGTTTTTT.

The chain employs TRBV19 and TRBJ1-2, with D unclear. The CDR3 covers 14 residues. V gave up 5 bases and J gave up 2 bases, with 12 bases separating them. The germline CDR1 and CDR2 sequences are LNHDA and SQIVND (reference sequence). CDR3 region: CASSPDGGNYGYTF. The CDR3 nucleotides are TGTGCCAGTAGTCCCGACGGAGGGAACTATGGCTACACCTTC.

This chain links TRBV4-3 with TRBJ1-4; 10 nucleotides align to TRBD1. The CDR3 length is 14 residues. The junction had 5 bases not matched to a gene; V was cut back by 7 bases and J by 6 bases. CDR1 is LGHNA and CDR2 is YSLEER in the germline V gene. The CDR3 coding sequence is TGCGCCAGCAACCCCGGGACAGGGGATGAAAAACTGTTTTTT. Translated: CASNPGTGDEKLFF.

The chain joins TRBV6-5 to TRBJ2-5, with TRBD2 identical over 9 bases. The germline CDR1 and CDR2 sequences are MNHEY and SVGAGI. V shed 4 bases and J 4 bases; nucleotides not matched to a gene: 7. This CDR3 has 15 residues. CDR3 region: CASSSGTSQLETQYF. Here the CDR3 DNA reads TGTGCCAGCAGTTCAGGGACTAGCCAACTAGAGACCCAGTACTTC.

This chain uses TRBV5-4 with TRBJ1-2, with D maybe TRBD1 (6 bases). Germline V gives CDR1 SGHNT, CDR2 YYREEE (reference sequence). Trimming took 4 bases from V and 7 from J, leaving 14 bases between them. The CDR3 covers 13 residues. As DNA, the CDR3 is TGTGCCAGCAGCCCCTCGACAGGTTCTGGCTACACCTTC. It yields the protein CASSPSTGSGYTF.

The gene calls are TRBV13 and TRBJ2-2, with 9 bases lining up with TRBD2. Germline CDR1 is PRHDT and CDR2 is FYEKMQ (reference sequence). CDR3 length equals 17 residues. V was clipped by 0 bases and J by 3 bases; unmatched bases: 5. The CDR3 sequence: CASSLGSGGPHTGELFF. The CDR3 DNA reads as TGTGCCAGCAGCTTAGGTAGCGGGGGCCCACACACCGGGGAGCTGTTTTTT.

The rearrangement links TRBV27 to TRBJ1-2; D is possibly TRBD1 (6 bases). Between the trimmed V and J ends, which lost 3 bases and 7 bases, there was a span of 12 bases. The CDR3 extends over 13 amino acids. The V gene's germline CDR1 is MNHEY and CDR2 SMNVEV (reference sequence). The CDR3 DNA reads TGTGCCAGCAGTTTGAATGTAGGGGGTGGCTACACCTTC. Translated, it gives CASSLNVGGGYTF.

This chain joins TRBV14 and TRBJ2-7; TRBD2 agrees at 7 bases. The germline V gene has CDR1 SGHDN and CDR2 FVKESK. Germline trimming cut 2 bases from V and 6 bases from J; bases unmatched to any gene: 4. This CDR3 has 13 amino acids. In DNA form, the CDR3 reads TGTGCCAGCAGCCAACAGCGGGGTGGCGAGCAGTACTTC. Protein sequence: CASSQQRGGEQYF.

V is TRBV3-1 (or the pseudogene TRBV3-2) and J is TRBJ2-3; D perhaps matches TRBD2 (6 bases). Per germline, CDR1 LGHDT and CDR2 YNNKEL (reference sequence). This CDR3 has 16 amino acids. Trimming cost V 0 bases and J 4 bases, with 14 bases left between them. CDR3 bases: TGTGCCAGCAGCCAAGACCTAGGGACTCCGTCAGATACGCAGTATTTT. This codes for CASSQDLGTPSDTQYF.

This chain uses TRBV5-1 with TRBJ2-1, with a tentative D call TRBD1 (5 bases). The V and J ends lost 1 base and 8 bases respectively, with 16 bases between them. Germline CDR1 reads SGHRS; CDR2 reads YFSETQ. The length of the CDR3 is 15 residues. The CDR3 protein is CASSLSGQGNDEQFF. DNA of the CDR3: TGCGCCAGCAGCTTGAGTGGGCAGGGTAACGATGAGCAGTTCTTC.

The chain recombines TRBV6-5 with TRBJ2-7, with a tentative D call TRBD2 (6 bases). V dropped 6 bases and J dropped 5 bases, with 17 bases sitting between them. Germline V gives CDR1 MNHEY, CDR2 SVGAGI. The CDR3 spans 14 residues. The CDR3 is CASSSGESRNEQYF. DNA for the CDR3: TGTGCCAGCAGCTCGGGGGAATCGAGGAACGAGCAGTACTTC.